These 30 T cell receptor beta chains came from one sample sequenced in a study of blood T cell repertoires in COVID-19. Assay: immunoSEQ multiplex PCR; the TCRdb copy retains only in-frame clones and omits some. The sample includes roughly 60,000 clones, 84% seen only once; the top ten take around 5.4%. The sample taken for sequencing was peripheral blood. The receptors here all came from a woman in her sixties with acute or convalescent COVID-19.

This chain uses TRBV13 with TRBJ2-7; 10 nucleotides line up with TRBD1. This CDR3 contains 14 residues. CDR1 PRHDT and CDR2 FYEKMQ come from the germline V gene (reference sequence). V shed 4 bases, J shed 2 bases, and the junction held 2 bases outside the gene matches. The CDR3 DNA sequence: TGTGCCAGCAGCTCGGGACAGGGGACCTACGAGCAGTACTTC. Protein: CASSSGQGTYEQYF.

The chain uses TRBV9 and TRBJ2-1; TRBD2 aligns across 13 bases. This CDR3 spans 19 amino acids. The ends lost 3 bases at V and 0 bases at J; junction bases unmatched: 9. CDR1 is SGDLS and CDR2 is YYNGEE in the germline V gene. The CDR3 sequence: CASSERGLAGLSSYNEQFF. DNA of the CDR3: TGTGCCAGCAGCGAAAGGGGACTAGCGGGGTTAAGCTCCTACAATGAGCAGTTCTTC.

The V gene is TRBV7-6, the J gene TRBJ2-4; 8 bases line up with TRBD1. The germline V gene encodes CDR1 SGHVS and CDR2 FNYEAQ. Losses at the gene ends were 5 bases for V and 7 bases for J; bases not matched to a gene: 7. The CDR3 length is 14 residues. In nucleotides, the CDR3 is TGTGCCAGCAGCCCCGCAGGGGGCCGGAACATTCAGTACTTC. This sequence encodes CASSPAGGRNIQYF.

The chain joins TRBV7-3 to TRBJ2-1; possible D gene TRBD1, 7 bases. V was trimmed by 3 bases and J by 6 bases, leaving 15 bases between them. CDR1 is SGHTA, CDR2 FQGTGA, per germline. The CDR3 length is 15 residues. The CDR3 DNA sequence: TGTGCCAGCAGCTTGAACGGGGGACAGTTCAATGAGCAGTTCTTC. Translation gives CASSLNGGQFNEQFF.

This chain uses TRBV5-1 with TRBJ1-1, with 9 positions matching TRBD1. V lost 3 bases to trimming and J lost 4 bases; unmatched junction nucleotides: 7. The CDR3 spans 15 residues. Germline CDR1 SGHRS, CDR2 YFSETQ. CDR3 loop: CASSYRDRAITEAFF. The CDR3 nucleotides are TGCGCCAGCAGCTACCGGGACAGGGCGATCACTGAAGCTTTCTTT. The full variable domain, completed using reference TRBV5-1 and TRBJ1-1, is KAGVTQTPRYLIKTRGQQVTLSCSPISGHRSVSWYQQTPGQGLQFLFEYFSETQRNKGNFPGRFSGRQFSNSRSEMNVSTLELGDSALYLCASSYRDRAITEAFFGQGTRLTVV.

V and J are TRBV3-1 (or the pseudogene TRBV3-2) and TRBJ1-3; TRBD1 matches 7 bases. V was clipped by 4 bases and J by 7 bases; unmatched bases: 4. This CDR3 has 13 residues. Germline lookup yields CDR1 LGHDT and CDR2 YNNKEL (reference sequence). CDR3 nucleotide sequence: TGTGCCAGCAGCCCCCGGACAGGCAACACCATATATTTT. It specifies CASSPRTGNTIYF.

The chain uses TRBV5-1 and TRBJ1-3; 8 positions match TRBD1. There are 16 residues in the CDR3. Trimming took 0 bases from V and 7 from J; bases not matched to a gene: 9. Germline V gene data show CDR1 as SGHRS and CDR2 as YFSETQ. The CDR3 loop reads CASSLDGQGARNTIYF. The CDR3 DNA reads as TGCGCCAGCAGCTTGGATGGGCAGGGGGCCCGGAACACCATATATTTT.

The count of this clone is one. This chain joins TRBV2 and TRBJ1-2; no reliable D call. CDR1 and CDR2 from the germline V gene are SNHLY and FYNNEI. This CDR3 spans 13 amino acids. Trimming cost V 5 bases and J 4 bases, with 11 bases left between them. The CDR3 bases are TGTGCCAGCAGTCGGGGTCCGAGCTATGGCTACACCTTC. This translates into CASSRGPSYGYTF.

The chain is built from TRBV5-1 and TRBJ2-7; D possibly corresponds to TRBD1 (6 bases). The V end lost 0 bases, the J end lost 2 bases, and 9 bases lay between the germline ends. This CDR3 region has 14 residues. Looked up from germline, CDR1 is SGHRS and CDR2 is YFSETQ. The CDR3 region is CASSLDRATYEQYF. The CDR3 DNA reads TGCGCCAGCAGCTTGGACAGGGCGACCTACGAGCAGTACTTC.

The V and J genes are TRBV5-1 and TRBJ2-7; TRBD1 aligns across 12 bases. The CDR3 is made up of 15 amino acids. Trimming removed 0 bases from V and 4 bases from J; junction bases left unmatched: 2. Germline loops: CDR1 SGHRS, CDR2 YFSETQ. CDR3 protein: CASSLGGQGAYEQYF. The DNA for the CDR3 is TGCGCCAGCAGCTTGGGGGGACAGGGGGCTTACGAGCAGTACTTC.

The genes are TRBV5-1 and TRBJ2-7; 8 nucleotides align to TRBD2. The CDR3 is 16 residues long. V gave up 0 bases and J gave up 3 bases; unmatched junction bases: 8. Germline CDR1 and CDR2: SGHRS and YFSETQ. The CDR3 DNA is TGCGCCAGCAGCTTGGCCATACTAGCGGATAACTACGAGCAGTACTTC. Translated, it gives CASSLAILADNYEQYF.

V usage is TRBV3-1 (or the pseudogene TRBV3-2) and J usage is TRBJ2-1, with D possibly being TRBD2 (7 bases). Trimming took 0 bases from V and 3 from J, leaving 12 bases between them. CDR3 length: 16 residues. Germline V CDR1 and CDR2: LGHDT, YNNKEL (reference sequence). This CDR3 is CASSQDGRGNYNEQFF. The CDR3 DNA reads TGTGCCAGCAGCCAAGATGGGAGGGGGAACTACAATGAGCAGTTCTTC.

This chain joins TRBV2 and TRBJ1-2; 11 bases are a match to TRBD1. In germline, CDR1 is SNHLY, CDR2 FYNNEI. The CDR3 spans 14 residues. The V segment lost 5 bases and the J segment 2 bases; nucleotides outside the gene matches: 1. CDR3 sequence (DNA): TGTGCCAGCAGTTGGACAGGGGGCAACTATGGCTACACCTTC. Amino acid sequence: CASSWTGGNYGYTF.

The chain joins TRBV6-5 to TRBJ1-2, with 8 bases fitting TRBD1. Germline-derived CDR1 and CDR2 are MNHEY and SVGAGI. The length of the CDR3 is 15 residues. Losses at the gene ends were 8 bases for V and 4 bases for J; bases not matched to a gene: 12. CDR3 bases: TGTGCCAGCCAAGGGACAGGAGTTTCCGTCTATGGCTACACCTTC. This sequence encodes CASQGTGVSVYGYTF.

V and J are TRBV27 and TRBJ2-1, with TRBD2 as a possible D gene (6 bases). Germline CDR1 MNHEY, CDR2 SMNVEV (reference sequence). The ends were cut back, 4 bases at V and 2 bases at J, with 18 bases in the middle. The CDR3 has 17 residues. The CDR3 here is CASSSIRLDFAYNEQFF. CDR3 bases: TGTGCCAGCAGTTCCATCCGACTAGACTTCGCCTACAATGAGCAGTTCTTC.

V is TRBV7-8 and J is TRBJ1-3; 10 nucleotides align to TRBD1. This CDR3 spans 16 amino acids. Germline V gives CDR1 SGHVS, CDR2 FQNEAQ. With V trimmed by 3 bases and J by 4 bases, 6 bases remained unmatched. CDR3 in amino acids: CASSLGGTGAGNTIYF. The CDR3 nucleotides read TGTGCCAGCAGCTTGGGAGGGACAGGGGCAGGAAACACCATATATTTT. Complete variable domain (other parts from reference TRBV7-8 and TRBJ1-3): GAGVSQSPRYKVAKRGQDVALRCDPISGHVSLFWYQQALGQGPEFLTYFQNEAQLDKSGLPSDRFFAERPEGSVSTLKIQRTQQEDSAVYLCASSLGGTGAGNTIYFGEGSWLTVV.

This clone was observed a few times. The chain combines TRBV6-1 with TRBJ2-4, with D maybe TRBD2 (5 bases). V lost 3 bases and J 6 bases, leaving 18 bases between the germline ends. The V gene's germline CDR1 is MNHNS and CDR2 SASEGT. This CDR3 is built from 16 residues. CDR3 amino acids: CASSEGTGVSRNIQYF. CDR3 nucleotides: TGTGCCAGCAGTGAGGGTACCGGGGTTTCCCGAAACATTCAGTACTTC.

The CDR3 is CASSGLADSYEQYF. In nucleotides, the CDR3 is TGCGCCAGCAGCGGACTAGCGGACTCCTACGAGCAGTACTTC. The J gene is TRBJ2-7, the V gene TRBV10-2, with TRBD2 identical over 10 bases. In germline, CDR1 is WSHSY, CDR2 SAAADI. The CDR3 runs to 14 residues. J was trimmed by 0 bases and V by 6 bases; bases with no gene match: 2.

CDR3 in amino acids: CAWSTGGGSYEQYF. Here the CDR3 DNA reads TGTGCCTGGAGTACCGGGGGAGGCTCCTACGAGCAGTACTTC. The chain uses TRBV30 and TRBJ2-7; TRBD2 is a possible D gene (6 bases). Trimming stripped 2 bases from V and 0 bases from J, with 11 bases between. Germline CDR1 GTSNPN, CDR2 SVGIG (reference sequence). CDR3 length equals 14 residues.

CDR3 amino acids: CASSVGAKRGGTDTQYF. The CDR3 nucleotides are TGTGCCAGCAGCGTAGGGGCGAAGAGGGGGGGAACAGATACGCAGTATTTT. The rearrangement links TRBV9 to TRBJ2-3; maybe TRBD2 (7 bases). Germline assignment: CDR1 SGDLS and CDR2 YYNGEE. The length of the CDR3 is 17 residues. The V end was cut by 0 bases, the J end by 3 bases, with 17 bases between.

V gene TRBV5-1 combines with J gene TRBJ2-3; TRBD2 matches at 9 bases. CDR3 size: 17 residues. Looked up from germline, CDR1 is SGHRS and CDR2 is YFSETQ. V was clipped by 0 bases and J by 4 bases; unmatched bases: 9. The CDR3 loop is CASSLGPGTSRPDTQYF. DNA of the CDR3: TGCGCCAGCAGCTTGGGCCCCGGGACTAGCCGGCCAGATACGCAGTATTTT.

The V call is TRBV3-1 (or the pseudogene TRBV3-2), the J call TRBJ1-1; D unresolved. Per the germline V gene, CDR1 is LGHDT and CDR2 is YNNKEL (reference sequence). The ends were cut back, 2 bases at V and 1 base at J, with 2 bases in the middle. The CDR3 has 12 amino acids. Here the CDR3 DNA reads TGTGCCAGCAGCCAACAGAACACTGAAGCTTTCTTT. Its translation is CASSQQNTEAFF.

The chain has TRBV18 and TRBJ2-7; 7 bases are a match to TRBD2. From germline, CDR1 is KGHSH and CDR2 LQKENI. With V trimmed by 0 bases and J by 0 bases, 8 bases remained unmatched. The CDR3 spans 17 residues. CDR3 sequence: CASSPPSWEGDSYEQYF. CDR3 DNA: TGTGCCAGCTCACCACCATCGTGGGAGGGAGACTCCTACGAGCAGTACTTC.

The chain links TRBV29-1 to TRBJ1-1; 9 positions match TRBD1. Germline assignment: CDR1 SQVTM and CDR2 ANQGSEA. The V and J ends lost 7 bases and 6 bases, in that order; junction bases with no gene match: 9. This CDR3 is 13 amino acids long. The CDR3 sequence: CSGMTGGLSEAFF. The DNA of the CDR3 is TGCAGCGGCATGACAGGGGGATTGTCTGAAGCTTTCTTT.

The gene calls are TRBV5-4 and TRBJ2-3; TRBD1 is a possible D gene (5 bases). Trimming took off 3 bases at V and 4 bases at J, with 12 bases between the two ends. The CDR3 totals 14 residues. Germline V gene sequence: CDR1 SGHNT, CDR2 YYREEE (reference sequence). The CDR3 DNA reads TGTGCCAGCAGCTCACCAGCAGGGTCAGATACGCAGTATTTT. As protein: CASSSPAGSDTQYF.

The chain recombines TRBV4-2 with TRBJ2-2, with 9 bases fitting TRBD2. With V trimmed by 4 bases and J by 4 bases, 16 bases remained unmatched. The germline gives CDR1 LGHNA, CDR2 YNFKEQ. The CDR3 is made up of 19 amino acids. This CDR3 is CASSPRPRGGRSSTGELFF. The CDR3 nucleotides read TGTGCCAGCAGCCCGCGGCCGCGGGGGGGCCGATCGAGCACCGGGGAGCTGTTTTTT.

The chain uses TRBV7-3 and TRBJ1-1; 7 bases match TRBD1. The CDR3 is 14 amino acids. The V segment lost 4 bases and the J segment 8 bases; nucleotides outside the gene matches: 10. CDR1 SGHTA and CDR2 FQGTGA come from the germline V gene. The CDR3: CASSSNSWTGEAFF. Written as DNA, the CDR3 is TGTGCCAGCAGCTCCAACTCCTGGACAGGCGAAGCTTTCTTT.

The V gene is TRBV9, the J gene TRBJ1-1; D is uncertain. The length of the CDR3 is 15 residues. CDR1 and CDR2 (germline): SGDLS, YYNGEE. Trimming removed 0 bases at V and 1 base at J, with 10 bases between. The CDR3 region is CASSVGRGSNTEAFF. CDR3 DNA sequence: TGTGCCAGCAGCGTAGGGCGGGGTTCGAACACTGAAGCTTTCTTT. Full variable domain (remainder filled in from reference TRBV9 and TRBJ1-1): DSGVTQTPKHLITATGQRVTLRCSPRSGDLSVYWYQQSLDQGLQFLIQYYNGEERAKGNILERFSAQQFPDLHSELNLSSLELGDSALYFCASSVGRGSNTEAFFGQGTRLTVV.

The V and J genes are TRBV19 and TRBJ1-1; no definite D call. Trimming cost V 3 bases and J 7 bases, with 15 bases left between them. The CDR3 runs 14 residues. CDR1 and CDR2 (germline): LNHDA, SQIVND (reference sequence). CDR3 DNA sequence: TGTGCCAGTAGTATGGCGCGGCTAACAAATGAAGCTTTCTTT. This codes for CASSMARLTNEAFF.

Points on this clone: This sample includes further DNA sequences coding for the same CDR3. V is TRBV5-1 and J is TRBJ1-1; D is perhaps TRBD1 (5 bases). V lost 1 base to trimming and J lost 0 bases, with 10 bases between them. The CDR3 sequence is 15 residues long. Germline assignment: CDR1 SGHRS and CDR2 YFSETQ. The CDR3 bases are TGCGCCAGCAGCTTGTCAGGGTCTATGAACACTGAAGCTTTCTTT. Translated, it gives CASSLSGSMNTEAFF.